This T cell receptor (beta chain) was observed in a study of T cells after yellow fever vaccination. Study-wide results and caveats: Secondary responses were weaker yet peaked faster, day 5 versus 15.

Germline assignment: CDR1 DFQATT and CDR2 SNEGSKA (reference sequence). Trimming took 4 bases from V and 0 from J; bases not matched to a gene: 6. The CDR3 has 14 residues. TCRdb re-called the 5' RACE reads with MiXCR, one entry per CDR3 protein. Of roughly 300,000 distinct CDR3 sequences in the sample, 7% to 9% were seen once. Of note for this clonotype: What it binds is unknown.

This clonotype originated in a man between 18 and 29 years old who received the YFV17D yellow fever vaccine. The chain has TRBV20-1 and TRBJ2-7, with 7 bases aligning to TRBD2. The sequencing here drew on PBMCs, taken approximately 47 days after the first yellow fever vaccination. CDR3 amino acids: CSATGGESSYEQYF. CDR3 DNA: TGCAGTGCTACTGGGGGGGAAAGCTCCTACGAGCAGTACTTC.